These 14 T cell receptor beta chains came from one sample sequenced in a study of beta chain features in type 1 diabetes. Study conclusions and caveats: All four CD4+ subsets of Type 1 diabetes patients contained TCRB CDR3s that were moderately but significantly shorter.

For these receptors, no antigen is known. Expressed TCRB transcripts were sequenced because the entire RNA isolate underwent reverse transcription. TCRdb's table, derived via immunoSEQ multiplex PCR, lists solely in-frame clones and lacks some. The repertoire includes 250,000 to 300,000 clones, around 25% of them detected once, and roughly 0.011% sits in the top ten. The material sequenced was naive CD4+ T cells from blood. The source of these receptors is a woman aged 30 to 39 with type 1 diabetes.

This chain joins TRBV10-3 and TRBJ2-1; 14 bases align to TRBD2. In germline, CDR1 is ENHRY, CDR2 SYGVKD. V gave up 9 bases and J gave up 15 bases; unmatched junction bases: 10. CDR3 length: 13 amino acids. CDR3 coding DNA: TGTGCCATTACGGGACTAGCGGGAGCCCCGCCGTTCTTC. Translating gives CAITGLAGAPPFF.

The V and J genes are TRBV20-1 and TRBJ1-4; D is perhaps TRBD1 (5 bases). Germline assignment: CDR1 DFQATT and CDR2 SNEGSKA (reference sequence). Trimming shortened V by 6 bases and J by 14 bases, and 13 bases separated the two germline ends. The CDR3 totals 10 residues. The CDR3 is CSARLGRLFF. The CDR3, as DNA: TGCAGTGCCCGGTTGGGGCGGCTGTTTTTT.

The chain combines TRBV14 with TRBJ1-2; TRBD1 matches at 11 bases. Trimming at V came to 4 bases and at J to 4 bases, leaving 5 bases not matched to a gene. Germline CDR1 SGHDN, CDR2 FVKESK. The CDR3 covers 15 residues. The CDR3 nucleotides read TGTGCCAGCAGCCCCTGGACAGGGGGCACCTATGGCTACACCTTC. It is translated as CASSPWTGGTYGYTF. Full variable domain (rest looked up from reference TRBV14 and TRBJ1-2): EAGVTQFPSHSVIEKGQTVTLRCDPISGHDNLYWYRRVMGKEIKFLLHFVKESKQDESGMPNNRFLAERTGGTYSTLKVQPAELEDSGVYFCASSPWTGGTYGYTFGSGTRLTVV.

Only a few counts were recorded for this clone. The chain links TRBV19 to TRBJ1-1, with TRBD1 identical over 7 bases. V lost 10 bases and J lost 1; bases outside the gene matches: 3. Germline assignment: CDR1 LNHDA and CDR2 SQIVND (reference sequence). The CDR3 sequence is 12 residues long. CDR3 coding DNA: TGTGCCATAGGGACAGCGAACACTGAAGCTTTCTTT. The encoded protein is CAIGTANTEAFF.

The rearrangement joins TRBV9 to TRBJ2-7; 9 bases match TRBD2. The J segment lost 7 bases and the V segment lost 3 bases, leaving 5 bases of the junction unmatched. CDR1 is SGDLS, CDR2 YYNGEE, per germline. CDR3 length equals 13 residues. CDR3 amino acids: CASSATSGVEQYF. The CDR3 bases are TGTGCCAGCAGCGCGACTAGCGGAGTGGAGCAGTACTTC.

This clone has more than one count but fewer than ten. The V and J genes are TRBV25-1 and TRBJ2-1; no reliable D call. The CDR3 is 10 amino acids. Germline V gene sequence: CDR1 MGHDK, CDR2 SYGVNS. V was pared by 11 bases and J by 3 bases, with 5 bases between. The CDR3 here is CAQDYNEQFF. CDR3 coding DNA: TGTGCCCAGGACTACAATGAGCAGTTCTTC.

As to this clone: The same CDR3 arises from other DNA sequences in this sample as well. The DNA for the CDR3 is TGTGCGGGGACAGGGGCCTACGAGCAGTACTTC. It translates to CAGTGAYEQYF. The chain uses TRBV30 and TRBJ2-7; 10 bases are shared with TRBD1. The CDR3 has 11 residues. Germline V gives CDR1 GTSNPN, CDR2 SVGIG (reference sequence).

The chain carries TRBV6-5 and TRBJ1-1; possibly TRBD1 for D (6 bases). The V gene lost 2 bases and the J gene lost 0 bases, with 13 bases spanning the gap. CDR1 and CDR2 from the germline V gene are MNHEY and SVGAGI. The CDR3 is 16 residues long. CDR3 residues: CASSYILQGLNTEAFF. The CDR3 DNA reads TGTGCCAGCAGTTACATCTTACAGGGCTTGAACACTGAAGCTTTCTTT.

The rearrangement links TRBV27 to TRBJ2-1, with D possibly matching TRBD1 (5 bases). This CDR3 has 13 amino acids. Germline CDR1 is MNHEY and CDR2 is SMNVEV (reference sequence). Trimming stripped 6 bases from V and 6 bases from J, with 12 bases between. The CDR3 reads CASSIYQGNEQFF. The CDR3 DNA follows: TGTGCCAGCAGCATTTATCAGGGCAATGAGCAGTTCTTC.

In its sample, this clone was seen a few times. The gene calls are TRBV30 and TRBJ2-3; D may be TRBD2 (6 bases). This CDR3 comprises 12 residues. The germline V gene encodes CDR1 GTSNPN and CDR2 SVGIG (reference sequence). V lost 5 bases, J lost 0 bases, and 6 bases lay in between. The chain's CDR3 is CAWGTSTDTQYF. The CDR3 nucleotides read TGTGCCTGGGGGACTAGCACAGATACGCAGTATTTT.

The chain carries TRBV29-1 and TRBJ2-7, with 9 bases identical to TRBD2. The ends lost 4 bases at V and 0 bases at J; junction bases unmatched: 7. This CDR3 comprises 15 residues. CDR1 is SQVTM, CDR2 ANQGSEA, per germline. CDR3 sequence (DNA): TGCAGCGTTGCTGGCCTAGCGGGAATCTCCTACGAGCAGTACTTC. Translating it yields CSVAGLAGISYEQYF.

Notes on this clone: The conserved closing phenylalanine or tryptophan is absent in this CDR3, likely reflecting a read error. Because the CDR3's place on the DNA is in doubt, the DNA is left out and the CDR3 is given as listed by TCRdb. The chain combines TRBV30 with TRBJ1-1. The germline V gene has CDR1 GTSNPN and CDR2 SVGIG (reference sequence). The CDR3 is 11 amino acids in total, end residues counted. The CDR3 loop is CAWSVGRRLSL.

In its sample, this clone was seen a few times. Other DNA variants within this sample encode the same CDR3. The J gene is TRBJ2-5, the V gene TRBV28, with unresolved D. Germline CDR1 and CDR2: MDHEN and SYDVKM. Trimming pared 3 bases from V and 2 bases from J, leaving 7 bases between. CDR3 size: 13 residues. The CDR3 bases are TGTGCCAGCAGTTTGGGCCAGCAAGAGACCCAGTACTTC. Its protein is CASSLGQQETQYF.

The chain links TRBV18 to TRBJ1-5; 7 bases map to TRBD1. Germline CDR1 is KGHSH and CDR2 is LQKENI. The trim removed 6 bases at V and 1 base at J, leaving 6 bases unmatched. CDR3 length: 15 amino acids. In DNA form, the CDR3 reads TGTGCCAGCTCGCAACAGGGGACGAGCAATCAGCCCCAGCATTTT. Residues: CASSQQGTSNQPQHF.